This T cell receptor (beta chain) was sequenced in a study of blood T cells in healthy people across ages. Study observations and caveats: More naive CD4+ cells and higher diversity were found in long-lived than in aged donors. Estimated diversity, derived from one million T cells, was regarded as an underestimate.

The authors ran a second PCR of 7 to 11 cycles using a sample-barcoded 5' primer and a J-beta primer mix. TCRdb called the 5' RACE reads again in MiXCR, with one record for every CDR3 protein. The sample yields some 900,000 distinct CDR3 sequences, less than 35% seen once. This clonotype occurred many times. Its antigen is still unknown. Trimming took off 2 bases at V and 5 bases at J, with 13 bases between the two ends. Germline lookup yields CDR1 MNHEY and CDR2 SVGEGT. The CDR3 sequence is 15 residues long. Sequencing was done on a sample of blood. This clonotype originated in a woman of 80 years or more in good health. The chain is built from TRBV6-2 or TRBV6-3 and TRBJ2-1; a weak D match, TRBD1 (5 bases). CDR3 sequence reads: CASSYGWGRNNEQFF. For the CDR3, the DNA is TGTGCCAGCAGTTACGGGTGGGGCCGTAACAATGAGCAGTTCTTC.